This TCR beta chain was captured by sequencing in a study of CD8 T cells in ankylosing spondylitis. Germline values: CDR1 SGDLS, CDR2 YYNGEE. The CDR3 consists of 11 residues. Trimming took off 4 bases at V and 11 bases at J, with 10 bases between the two ends. This clonotype has ten or more counts. What it recognizes is unknown. Whole-study findings and limits: Disease-linked clones displayed a CD8+ phenotype and appeared relatively rarely in peripheral blood. A motif of under 10 highly homologous TCR beta variants was seen as apparently characteristic of ankylosing spondylitis blood.

Quantitative 5'-RACE with molecular barcodes produced the TCR beta libraries. TCRdb reprocessed the 5' RACE reads via MiXCR and lists one record per CDR3 protein. The profile shows 250,000 or so distinct CDR3 sequences, around 25% of them singletons. Sample: blood, either unsorted or a sorted T cell fraction (not recorded which). The TCR comes from a male donor with ankylosing spondylitis or in good health (not recorded which). The rearrangement uses TRBV9 and TRBJ2-1, with D hard to call. As DNA, the CDR3 is TGTGCCAGCAGCCCCAGACCACAGCAGTTCTTC. This sequence encodes CASSPRPQQFF. Based on the CDR3 plus reference TRBV9 and TRBJ2-1, the full variable domain is DSGVTQTPKHLITATGQRVTLRCSPRSGDLSVYWYQQSLDQGLQFLIQYYNGEERAKGNILERFSAQQFPDLHSELNLSSLELGDSALYFCASSPRPQQFFGPGTRLTVL.